The T cell receptor beta chain described here comes from a study of monozygotic twins with inflammatory bowel disease. Reprocessing the 5' RACE reads, TCRdb reports a single entry for every CDR3 protein and omits DNA. The table counts over 200,000 distinct CDR3 sequences; around 7.6% lies in the top ten. Details on this clonotype: Antigen: not known.

General study findings and limits: Evidence failed to back one strong IBD-linked signal or clonotype. IBD patients had lower TCRbeta diversity (inverse Simpson) than healthy co-twins. Concordant and discordant twins showed no difference in repertoire similarity, possibly from limited power.

The germline CDR1 and CDR2 sequences are SEHNR and FQNEAQ (reference sequence). This CDR3 comprises 14 residues. The sequence came from a human donor with ulcerative colitis or Crohn's disease, or a healthy co-twin of an affected twin (not recorded which). The chain links TRBV7-9 to TRBJ1-1. The sequenced sample consisted of blood. This CDR3 reads CASSLGEYNTEAFF.